These 30 T cell receptor beta chains were all obtained from the same sample, sequenced in a study of blood T cell repertoires in COVID-19. The assay was immunoSEQ multiplex PCR, and TCRdb's table has in-frame clones only and misses some. Seen here are over 450,000 clones, 75% to 90% observed once, and the top ten hold over 0.7%. The sample consisted of peripheral blood. Receptors were obtained from a man between 18 and 35 years old with COVID-19, enrolled during active disease.

This chain connects TRBV20-1 to TRBJ2-7; 7 bases are shared with TRBD1. Trimming cost V 3 bases and J 4 bases; bases outside gene matches: 3. This CDR3 region has 12 residues. Germline CDR1 DFQATT, CDR2 SNEGSKA (reference sequence). The CDR3 DNA sequence: TGCAGTGCTAGTCTCAGGGGGTACGAGCAGTACTTC. Amino acids: CSASLRGYEQYF.

The chain couples TRBV5-4 to TRBJ2-2; TRBD1 is a possible D gene (6 bases). This CDR3 region has 15 residues. Trimming shortened V by 3 bases and J by 3 bases, and 12 bases separated the two germline ends. Germline assignment: CDR1 SGHNT and CDR2 YYREEE (reference sequence). The CDR3, as DNA: TGTGCCAGCAGCTCTGGACAGAAAGACACCGGGGAGCTGTTTTTT. It yields the protein CASSSGQKDTGELFF. Filled out from reference TRBV5-4 and TRBJ2-2, the complete variable domain reads ETGVTQSPTHLIKTRGQQVTLRCSSQSGHNTVSWYQQALGQGPQFIFQYYREEENGRGNFPPRFSGLQFPNYSSELNVNALELDDSALYLCASSSGQKDTGELFFGEGSRLTVL.

V usage is TRBV6-5 and J usage is TRBJ1-1; the D is unclear. Trimming removed 6 bases from V and 10 bases from J, with 15 bases in between. Germline CDR1 MNHEY, CDR2 SVGAGI. The CDR3 extends over 12 amino acids. In DNA, the CDR3 is TGTGCCAGCAGGAGGAGCACGACTCGAGCTTTCTTT. Amino acids: CASRRSTTRAFF.

CDR3 in amino acids: CASSEVESGEGTQHF. The DNA for the CDR3 is TGTGCCAGCAGTGAAGTAGAGTCAGGGGAAGGGACCCAGCATTTT. The chain recombines TRBV2 with TRBJ1-5; TRBD1 is a possible D gene (6 bases). Germline V gene data show CDR1 as SNHLY and CDR2 as FYNNEI. Trimming left V 1 base short and J 11 bases short, with 18 bases between. The CDR3 contains 15 residues.

The rearrangement uses TRBV6-5 and TRBJ2-7, with TRBD2 matching over 11 bases. V gave up 8 bases and J gave up 5 bases; unmatched junction bases: 11. The germline V gene encodes CDR1 MNHEY and CDR2 SVGAGI. The CDR3 extends over 15 amino acids. The CDR3 spells CASLKIAGGSHEQYF. CDR3 bases: TGTGCCAGCCTGAAGATAGCGGGGGGGAGCCACGAGCAGTACTTC.

The chain recombines TRBV6-5 with TRBJ2-3, with 7 bases identical to TRBD2. Germline values: CDR1 MNHEY, CDR2 SVGAGI. J lost 0 bases, V lost 6 bases, and 6 bases had no gene match. The CDR3 has 15 amino acids. CDR3 nucleotides: TGTGCCAGCAGAGATAGCGGGCTAAGCACAGATACGCAGTATTTT. Its protein is CASRDSGLSTDTQYF.

This chain links TRBV6-5 with TRBJ1-5; D may be TRBD1 (5 bases). CDR1 MNHEY and CDR2 SVGAGI come from the germline V gene. This CDR3 region has 13 residues. Trimming shortened V by 4 bases and J by 7 bases, and 11 bases separated the two germline ends. For the CDR3, the DNA is TGTGCCAGCAGTTTGGGCCGGGGGCAGCCCCAGCATTTT. It codes for CASSLGRGQPQHF.

This clone was seen only once. V and J are TRBV7-8 and TRBJ1-2; 7 nucleotides match TRBD1. J lost 8 bases, V lost 0 bases, and 9 bases had no gene match. The CDR3 extends over 15 amino acids. The germline CDR1 and CDR2 sequences are SGHVS and FQNEAQ. The CDR3 loop reads CASSLAPTGLGGYTF. CDR3 sequence (DNA): TGTGCCAGCAGCTTAGCCCCGACAGGGCTGGGAGGCTACACCTTC. Looking up the rest from reference TRBV7-8 and TRBJ1-2 gives the full variable domain: GAGVSQSPRYKVAKRGQDVALRCDPISGHVSLFWYQQALGQGPEFLTYFQNEAQLDKSGLPSDRFFAERPEGSVSTLKIQRTQQEDSAVYLCASSLAPTGLGGYTFGSGTRLTVV.

This chain links TRBV6-4 with TRBJ2-7; 7 bases are shared with TRBD1. The CDR3 is made up of 15 amino acids. V lost 9 bases, J lost 5 bases, and 16 bases stayed unmatched. Looked up from germline, CDR1 is MRHNA and CDR2 is SNTAGT. CDR3 DNA: TGTGCCAGTTACCCCAAAAACCGGGACAGAGACGAGCAGTACTTC. Translating gives CASYPKNRDRDEQYF.

V usage is TRBV18 and J usage is TRBJ1-2; D gene unclear. This CDR3 is built from 16 residues. Trimming removed 3 bases from V and 0 bases from J, with 14 bases in between. The germline gives CDR1 KGHSH, CDR2 LQKENI. The CDR3 spells CASSPPGGRANYGYTF. In nucleotides, the CDR3 is TGTGCCAGCTCACCCCCAGGCGGGAGGGCTAACTATGGCTACACCTTC.

The chain combines TRBV19 with TRBJ2-1; D is perhaps TRBD1 (5 bases). CDR1 and CDR2 from the germline V gene are LNHDA and SQIVND (reference sequence). The CDR3 extends over 13 amino acids. Trimming left V 5 bases short and J 12 bases short, with 17 bases between. CDR3 DNA: TGTGCCAGTAGTTTAAGAAGGGGCGATGGGCAGTTCTTC. Its protein product is CASSLRRGDGQFF.

The chain recombines TRBV7-9 with TRBJ2-5; 8 bases line up with TRBD2. The V segment lost 6 bases and the J segment 0 bases; nucleotides outside the gene matches: 6. Germline assignment: CDR1 SEHNR and CDR2 FQNEAQ (reference sequence). The CDR3 is 15 amino acids. Written as DNA, the CDR3 is TGTGCCAGCAGGGGGGTAGCGGGGTACCAAGAGACCCAGTACTTC. This sequence encodes CASRGVAGYQETQYF.

The CDR3 DNA follows: TGTGCCAGCACCCTACAGGCCGGGGAGCTGTTTTTT. Translated, it gives CASTLQAGELFF. The chain carries TRBV3-1 (or the pseudogene TRBV3-2) and TRBJ2-2; D possibly corresponds to TRBD1 (5 bases). CDR3 length: 12 residues. Trimming removed 7 bases at V and 6 bases at J, with 9 bases between. Looked up from germline, CDR1 is LGHDT and CDR2 is YNNKEL (reference sequence).

The J gene is TRBJ1-6, the V gene TRBV3-1 (or the pseudogene TRBV3-2), with a possible D match to TRBD1 (5 bases). This CDR3 comprises 13 residues. Germline V lookup: CDR1 LGHDT, CDR2 YNNKEL (reference sequence). V gave up 5 bases and J gave up 9 bases, with 11 bases separating them. The CDR3 DNA sequence: TGTGCCAGCAGCAGGGGTGGGCTTTCACCCCTCCACTTT. Protein: CASSRGGLSPLHF.

The chain couples TRBV5-4 to TRBJ2-3; 8 positions agree with TRBD2. V shed 4 bases and J 2 bases; nucleotides not matched to a gene: 3. The CDR3 is 14 residues long. Germline V CDR1 and CDR2: SGHNT, YYREEE (reference sequence). In nucleotides, the CDR3 is TGTGCCAGCAGCACTAGCGGATCCACAGATACGCAGTATTTT. Amino acid sequence: CASSTSGSTDTQYF.

The chain couples TRBV19 to TRBJ1-2, with 7 bases matching TRBD1. J was trimmed by 8 bases and V by 6 bases; bases with no gene match: 9. Germline assignment: CDR1 LNHDA and CDR2 SQIVND (reference sequence). This CDR3 is 13 amino acids long. CDR3 sequence (DNA): TGTGCCAGTAGGACGACAGGGATCGACGGCTACACCTTC. Translating gives CASRTTGIDGYTF. Full variable domain (remainder filled in from reference TRBV19 and TRBJ1-2): DGGITQSPKYLFRKEGQNVTLSCEQNLNHDAMYWYRQDPGQGLRLIYYSQIVNDFQKGDIAEGYSVSREKKESFPLTVTSAQKNPTAFYLCASRTTGIDGYTFGSGTRLTVV.

This sequence joins TRBV2 and TRBJ2-4; TRBD1 matches 9 bases. The junction had 2 bases not matched to a gene; V was cut back by 1 base and J by 4 bases. The CDR3 loop spans 15 amino acids. The germline V gene has CDR1 SNHLY and CDR2 FYNNEI. The CDR3 nucleotides are TGTGCCAGCAGTGAAGGGGGGACAGGGAAAAACATTCAGTACTTC. It is translated as CASSEGGTGKNIQYF.

This chain connects TRBV11-3 to TRBJ2-7; D might be TRBD2 (6 bases). V lost 4 bases, J lost 6 bases, and 10 bases lay in between. The CDR3 runs to 12 residues. In germline, CDR1 is SGHNT, CDR2 YENEEA. The CDR3 loop reads CASSSGGGEQYF. The CDR3 DNA sequence: TGTGCCAGCAGCTCCGGGGGTGGCGAGCAGTACTTC.

The gene calls are TRBV18 and TRBJ2-7; D is perhaps TRBD2 (6 bases). Germline lookup yields CDR1 KGHSH and CDR2 LQKENI. Trimming cost V 3 bases and J 2 bases, with 14 bases left between them. CDR3 length: 15 amino acids. CDR3: CASSPVRDSTYEQYF. DNA of the CDR3: TGTGCCAGCTCACCCGTAAGGGACTCAACCTACGAGCAGTACTTC.

This clone has a single count. This rearrangement joins TRBV19 to TRBJ2-1; the match to TRBD2 covers 8 bases. Germline CDR1 and CDR2: LNHDA and SQIVND (reference sequence). The junction had 4 bases not matched to a gene; V was cut back by 4 bases and J by 5 bases. The CDR3 has 14 residues. DNA for the CDR3: TGTGCCAGTAGTAGTCTAGCGGGCAACAATGAGCAGTTCTTC. This encodes CASSSLAGNNEQFF. Looking up the rest from reference TRBV19 and TRBJ2-1 gives the full variable domain: DGGITQSPKYLFRKEGQNVTLSCEQNLNHDAMYWYRQDPGQGLRLIYYSQIVNDFQKGDIAEGYSVSREKKESFPLTVTSAQKNPTAFYLCASSSLAGNNEQFFGPGTRLTVL.

This clone has only one observation. The chain joins TRBV2 to TRBJ2-3; D unresolved. V dropped 6 bases and J dropped 0 bases, with 13 bases sitting between them. The CDR3 contains 15 residues. Germline V lookup: CDR1 SNHLY, CDR2 FYNNEI. DNA of the CDR3: TGTGCCAGCAGAAGCCGACACTCTAGCACAGATACGCAGTATTTT. Protein: CASRSRHSSTDTQYF.

This chain connects TRBV4-1 to TRBJ2-5, with D possibly matching TRBD2 (5 bases). The CDR3 loop spans 15 amino acids. The V and J ends lost 6 bases and 0 bases respectively, with 14 bases between them. Germline-derived CDR1 and CDR2 are MGHRA and YSYEKL. The CDR3 loop reads CASRRSDGDQETQYF. The CDR3 bases are TGCGCCAGCAGAAGGTCCGACGGGGACCAAGAGACCCAGTACTTC.

The chain joins TRBV5-1 to TRBJ2-5; tentative D call: TRBD2 (5 bases). V lost 0 bases and J lost 4, with 13 bases in between. The CDR3 totals 15 residues. Germline V lookup: CDR1 SGHRS, CDR2 YFSETQ. The CDR3 bases are TGCGCCAGCAGCTTGGGGCCAGGAGGCGCAGAGACCCAGTACTTC. Translated: CASSLGPGGAETQYF.

J is TRBJ2-1 and V is TRBV4-2, with 13 bases identical to TRBD2. The V gene's germline CDR1 is LGHNA and CDR2 YNFKEQ. CDR3 length: 18 amino acids. V shed 0 bases, J shed 2 bases, and the junction held 4 bases outside the gene matches. The CDR3 sequence is CASSQDHTSGGAYNEQFF. The DNA of the CDR3 is TGTGCCAGCAGCCAAGACCATACTAGCGGGGGGGCCTACAATGAGCAGTTCTTC.

The chain uses TRBV10-1 and TRBJ2-3, with no clear D. Deletions cut 3 bases from V and 0 bases from J, with 13 bases between. The CDR3 spans 16 residues. Germline-derived CDR1 and CDR2 are WNHNN and SYGVQD (reference sequence). The CDR3 region has the DNA TGCGCCAGCAGTGACCCTTTCGCGTCTAGCACAGATACGCAGTATTTT. Protein product: CASSDPFASSTDTQYF.

V usage is TRBV6-5 and J usage is TRBJ2-2, with a weak D call TRBD2 (5 bases). The CDR3 totals 14 residues. Germline CDR1 and CDR2: MNHEY and SVGAGI. Trimming shortened V by 8 bases and J by 4 bases, and 14 bases separated the two germline ends. CDR3 in DNA: TGTGCCAGCCTCCTTGATCGGGGCACCGGGGAGCTGTTTTTT. Its protein product is CASLLDRGTGELFF.

The chain combines TRBV19 with TRBJ1-2; D might be TRBD1 (5 bases). The CDR3 length is 15 residues. CDR1 and CDR2 (germline): LNHDA, SQIVND (reference sequence). Trimming pared 5 bases from V and 1 base from J, leaving 14 bases between. The CDR3 nucleotides read TGTGCCAGTAGTTCAGTACCGGGACTTAACTATGGCTACACCTTC. This translates into CASSSVPGLNYGYTF.

CDR3 sequence reads: CASSRRDKSREKLFF. The CDR3, as DNA: TGTGCCAGCAGCCGCCGGGACAAGAGCAGGGAAAAACTGTTTTTT. This chain connects TRBV3-1 (or the pseudogene TRBV3-2) to TRBJ1-4, with D possibly TRBD1 on 6 matching bases. The CDR3 covers 15 residues. Trimming took 4 bases from V and 8 from J, leaving 17 bases between them. The germline CDR1 and CDR2 sequences are LGHDT and YNNKEL (reference sequence).

J is TRBJ1-6 and V is TRBV2, with 9 bases fitting TRBD1. The CDR3 covers 16 residues. Trimming cost V 8 bases and J 0 bases; bases outside gene matches: 5. Germline V lookup: CDR1 SNHLY, CDR2 FYNNEI. The CDR3 nucleotides read TGTGCCAGCGACAGGGGGTTTAGCTCCTATAATTCACCCCTCCACTTT. Its translation: CASDRGFSSYNSPLHF.

The sample holds many counts of this clone. This rearrangement joins TRBV7-9 to TRBJ2-7; 9 bases are a match to TRBD2. Germline trimming cut 1 base from V and 3 bases from J; bases unmatched to any gene: 10. CDR3 length: 17 residues. CDR1 SEHNR and CDR2 FQNEAQ come from the germline V gene (reference sequence). CDR3 DNA: TGTGCCAGCAGCTTAGTAGGTAGCGGGAGTTCGATCTACGAGCAGTACTTC. It yields the protein CASSLVGSGSSIYEQYF.